These 11 T cell receptor beta chains were all obtained from the same sample, sequenced in a study of Tregs in tolerant kidney transplant recipients. Using immunoSEQ multiplex PCR, the repertoire was profiled, and TCRdb retains in-frame clones only, with some absent. The table lists 50,000 to 75,000 clones, approximately 98% of them singletons. The material was Tregs from blood, obtained before the transplant. The origin of the receptors is a human donor who received a combined kidney and bone marrow transplant.

The V and J genes are TRBV10-3 and TRBJ2-6; TRBD1 aligns across 7 bases. Trimming cost V 6 bases and J 0 bases; bases outside gene matches: 8. The CDR3 length is 17 residues. Germline CDR1 is ENHRY and CDR2 is SYGVKD. The CDR3, as DNA: TGTGCCATCAGGAGAGACAGGGTCTCCTCTGGGGCCAACGTCCTGACTTTC. The encoded protein is CAIRRDRVSSGANVLTF.

This chain connects TRBV4-1 to TRBJ2-3, with D perhaps TRBD2 (5 bases). With 4 bases removed from V and 0 bases from J, the gap between germline ends came to 17 bases. The CDR3 is made up of 17 amino acids. In germline, CDR1 is MGHRA, CDR2 YSYEKL. CDR3 coding DNA: TGCGCCAGCAGCCTCCCCGACGGGGTTGGGAGCACAGATACGCAGTATTTT. This encodes CASSLPDGVGSTDTQYF.

Remarks on this clone: A junction boundary mismatches the germline segment, possibly from a read error. The chain links TRBV5-1 to TRBJ2-1; 7 positions match TRBD2. CDR1 is SGHRS and CDR2 is YFSETQ in the germline V gene. The CDR3 runs 14 residues. CDR3 residues: CASSRLASNNEQFF. For the CDR3, the DNA is TGCGCCAGCAGCCGACTAGCCTCCAACAATGAGCAGTTCTTC.

This clone was seen once. This chain connects TRBV19 to TRBJ1-1; 10 bases match TRBD1. The ends lost 3 bases at V and 4 bases at J; junction bases unmatched: 5. The CDR3 is 15 amino acids. The germline gives CDR1 LNHDA, CDR2 SQIVND (reference sequence). The CDR3 spells CASSIRGQGGTEAFF. CDR3 nucleotide sequence: TGTGCCAGTAGTATTCGAGGACAGGGGGGCACTGAAGCTTTCTTT.

V and J are TRBV7-3 and TRBJ2-7; 9 positions match TRBD2. Germline loops: CDR1 SGHTA, CDR2 FQGTGA. Trimming at V came to 2 bases and at J to 3 bases, leaving 8 bases not matched to a gene. This CDR3 comprises 16 residues. The CDR3 here is CASSLRPASGNYEQYF. The CDR3 region has the DNA TGTGCCAGCAGCTTACGGCCCGCTAGCGGGAACTACGAGCAGTACTTC.

The chain combines TRBV15 with TRBJ1-1; D is possibly TRBD1 (5 bases). The germline V and J ends were trimmed by 1 base and 8 bases, with 11 bases remaining between them. Germline assignment: CDR1 LNHNV and CDR2 YYDKDF (reference sequence). This CDR3 contains 13 residues. The CDR3 protein is CATSRVLTGEAFF. In nucleotides, the CDR3 is TGTGCCACCAGCAGAGTTTTAACAGGAGAAGCTTTCTTT. The variable domain in full, with the rest retrieved from reference TRBV15 and TRBJ1-1, is DAMVIQNPRYQVTQFGKPVTLSCSQTLNHNVMYWYQQKSSQAPKLLFHYYDKDFNNEADTPDNFQSRRPNTSFCFLDIRSPGLGDTAMYLCATSRVLTGEAFFGQGTRLTVV.

Here the CDR3 reads CASSRSRTATNEKLFF. The CDR3 DNA reads TGCGCCAGCAGCCGGTCTCGGACAGCAACTAATGAAAAACTGTTTTTT. This sequence joins TRBV4-3 and TRBJ1-4; TRBD1 is a possible D gene (6 bases). The CDR3 covers 16 residues. Germline V gene lookup returns CDR1 LGHNA and CDR2 YSLEER. The V and J ends lost 4 bases and 0 bases respectively, with 12 bases between them.

V and J are TRBV5-3 and TRBJ2-7; D gene uncertain. TRBV5-3 is known as an ORF, though its function is uncertain. CDR3 length: 12 amino acids. Trimming pared 3 bases from V and 3 bases from J, leaving 7 bases between. CDR3 in DNA: TGTGCCAGAAGCTATTCAGGCTACGAGCAGTACTTC. Protein sequence: CARSYSGYEQYF.

V and J are TRBV4-2 and TRBJ2-7; TRBD1 aligns across 7 bases. The junction had 10 bases not matched to a gene; V was cut back by 4 bases and J by 7 bases. The CDR3 is 14 amino acids. Germline CDR1 reads LGHNA; CDR2 reads YNFKEQ. CDR3 nucleotide sequence: TGTGCCAGCAGCCGGCGGACAGGAACGAGGGAGCAGTACTTC. This codes for CASSRRTGTREQYF.

The rearrangement links TRBV12-5 to TRBJ2-2; a weak D match, TRBD2 (5 bases). V was shortened by 5 bases and J by 3 bases, with 10 bases between the two germline ends. The CDR3 runs to 14 residues. In germline, CDR1 is LGHNT, CDR2 FRNRAP. The CDR3 bases are TGTGCTAGTGGTGTCGGGATACACACCGGGGAGCTGTTTTTT. Protein product: CASGVGIHTGELFF.

V usage is TRBV5-4 and J usage is TRBJ2-5; 7 bases are a match to TRBD2. The CDR3 contains 15 residues. The V gene's germline CDR1 is SGHNT and CDR2 YYREEE (reference sequence). After removal of 4 bases from V and 3 bases from J, the junction contained 9 bases not matched to a gene. CDR3 in amino acids: CASSLSTSRKETQYF. CDR3 in DNA: TGTGCCAGCAGCCTGTCGACTAGCAGAAAAGAGACCCAGTACTTC. Supplemented by reference TRBV5-4 and TRBJ2-5, the full variable domain reads ETGVTQSPTHLIKTRGQQVTLRCSSQSGHNTVSWYQQALGQGPQFIFQYYREEENGRGNFPPRFSGLQFPNYSSELNVNALELDDSALYLCASSLSTSRKETQYFGPGTRLLVL.